This T cell receptor (beta chain) was recovered during a study of PD-1 blockade in mismatch repair-deficient tumors. Study information: Patients had approximately 12 mismatch repair-deficient cancer types and were previously treated and progressing.

The study, taken as a whole, reports: Tumor-resident clones, often undetectable pretreatment in blood, expanded then contracted after pembrolizumab.

Sequencing was performed with immunoSEQ multiplex PCR; in TCRdb, only in-frame clones are kept and a portion is missing. The sample lists around 100,000 clones, 65% to 80% seen once, with about 5.1% in the top ten. CDR1 SGHTA and CDR2 FQGTGA come from the germline V gene. Trimming pared 2 bases from V and 7 bases from J, leaving 11 bases between. The CDR3 runs 13 residues. In its sample, this clone was seen a few times. Antigen unknown. Mismatch repair deficiency was confirmed in all patients, by PCR or immunohistochemistry. This sequence originates from an adult with mismatch repair-deficient cancer. The rearrangement uses TRBV7-3 and TRBJ1-2; D possibly corresponds to TRBD1 (5 bases). This specimen consisted of peripheral blood, obtained 60 to 65 weeks after starting pembrolizumab. CDR3 nucleotides: TGTGCCAGCAGCTTAGCAGGGAGCGGTGGCTACACCTTC. Translated: CASSLAGSGGYTF.